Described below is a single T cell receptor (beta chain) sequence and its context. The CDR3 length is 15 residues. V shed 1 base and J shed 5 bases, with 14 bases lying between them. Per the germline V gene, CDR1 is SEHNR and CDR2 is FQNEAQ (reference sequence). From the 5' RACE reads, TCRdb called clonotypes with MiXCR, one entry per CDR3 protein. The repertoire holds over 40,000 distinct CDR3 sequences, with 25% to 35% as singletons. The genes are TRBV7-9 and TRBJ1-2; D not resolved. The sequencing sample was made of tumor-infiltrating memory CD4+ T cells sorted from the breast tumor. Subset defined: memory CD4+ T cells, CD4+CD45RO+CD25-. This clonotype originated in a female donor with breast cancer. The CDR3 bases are TGTGCCAGCAGCTTAGGGGCGTGGGGAGAGTATGGCTACACCTTC. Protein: CASSLGAWGEYGYTF.